A single sample is the source of the 21 T cell receptor beta chains below, sequenced in a study of human T cells and chemical hapten exposure. One entry per CDR3 protein results from TCRdb running MiXCR on the RACE reads. The table has roughly 180,000 distinct CDR3 sequences, around 20% seen once. The time point: patch test 1, 2 weeks after DPC sensitization. Treatment denoted: therapeutic diphenylcyclopropenone sensitization with weekly scalp DPC. The material sequenced was whole blood, taken in connection with sensitization to the hapten diphenylcyclopropenone (DPC). These receptor sequences come from a woman aged 45 to 65 with alopecia areata. Some clones in this sample may be carry-over from other donors' samples.

The chain carries TRBV6-5 and TRBJ1-1; a possible D gene is TRBD1 (5 bases). Germline CDR1 is MNHEY and CDR2 is SVGAGI. The CDR3 extends over 14 amino acids. Between the trimmed V and J ends, which lost 0 bases and 4 bases, there was a span of 9 bases. The DNA of the CDR3 is TGTGCCAGCAGTTACTCGATAGGGACCACTGAAGCTTTCTTT. This codes for CASSYSIGTTEAFF.

This clonotype was observed a few times. CDR3 bases: TGTGCCAGCAGCCGGGGACTAGCGGTGATCTCCTACGAGCAGTACTTC. The encoded protein is CASSRGLAVISYEQYF. The chain carries TRBV28 and TRBJ2-7, with 11 nucleotides matching TRBD2. Germline V lookup: CDR1 MDHEN, CDR2 SYDVKM. V lost 6 bases to trimming and J lost 0 bases; unmatched junction nucleotides: 7. The CDR3 contains 16 residues.

In its sample, this clonotype was seen a few times. This rearrangement joins TRBV9 to TRBJ1-5; TRBD1 matches 7 bases. With 4 bases clipped from V and 3 bases from J, the junction kept 4 bases outside the gene matches. Germline lookup yields CDR1 SGDLS and CDR2 YYNGEE. CDR3 size: 14 residues. CDR3 loop: CASSTGTDNQPQHF. CDR3 in DNA: TGTGCCAGCAGCACCGGGACAGACAATCAGCCCCAGCATTTT.

The genes are TRBV6-2 or TRBV6-3 and TRBJ1-1; weak D call: TRBD1 (5 bases). Deletions cut 4 bases from V and 1 base from J, with 22 bases between. CDR3 size: 18 residues. Germline-derived CDR1 and CDR2 are MNHEY and SVGEGT. CDR3: CASSSGTLLGKGNTEAFF. The CDR3 region has the DNA TGTGCCAGCAGTTCCGGGACGCTGCTTGGCAAAGGGAACACTGAAGCTTTCTTT.

This clonotype has ten or more counts. The chain carries TRBV5-6 and TRBJ2-1, with TRBD1 as a possible D gene (5 bases). From germline, CDR1 is SGHDT and CDR2 YYEEEE. With 5 bases removed from V and 0 bases from J, the gap between germline ends came to 24 bases. The CDR3 spans 19 residues. This CDR3 reads CASRERVRQTTSSYNEQFF. In DNA, the CDR3 is TGTGCCAGCAGGGAACGGGTTCGACAGACCACAAGCTCCTACAATGAGCAGTTCTTC.

The genes are TRBV6-6 and TRBJ2-7; TRBD1 might be the D (5 bases). Germline V gene data show CDR1 as MNHNY and CDR2 as SVGAGI (reference sequence). The V and J ends lost 6 bases and 9 bases respectively, with 18 bases between them. This CDR3 comprises 13 residues. Written as DNA, the CDR3 is TGTGCCAGCAGCCTCACCTGGGGCTCAGGGCAGTACTTC. Its translation: CASSLTWGSGQYF.

The rearrangement uses TRBV27 and TRBJ2-7; the match to TRBD2 covers 10 bases. V dropped 6 bases and J dropped 0; count of bases not matched to a gene: 8. Germline V gene lookup returns CDR1 MNHEY and CDR2 SMNVEV (reference sequence). There are 16 residues in the CDR3. The CDR3 sequence is CASSLRWTSGSYEQYF. Here the CDR3 DNA reads TGTGCCAGCAGCCTTCGATGGACTAGCGGCTCCTACGAGCAGTACTTC.

The V gene is TRBV27, the J gene TRBJ2-7, with TRBD1 matching 9 bases. Germline V gives CDR1 MNHEY, CDR2 SMNVEV (reference sequence). The CDR3 extends over 14 amino acids. V lost 6 bases to trimming and J lost 2 bases; unmatched junction nucleotides: 5. CDR3 sequence reads: CASSPDRGPYEQYF. Written as DNA, the CDR3 is TGTGCCAGCAGCCCGGACAGGGGACCCTACGAGCAGTACTTC.

Ten or more counts support this clonotype. CDR3 protein: CASNPQGGLSGAFF. CDR3 DNA sequence: TGTGCCAGCAATCCACAGGGTGGATTATCGGGAGCTTTCTTT. This chain connects TRBV6-5 to TRBJ1-1; possible D gene TRBD1, 6 bases. The V gene lost 7 bases and the J gene lost 10 bases, with 22 bases spanning the gap. This CDR3 is built from 14 residues. CDR1 and CDR2 from the germline V gene are MNHEY and SVGAGI.

The chain uses TRBV5-5 and TRBJ2-7; D is unclear. V lost 1 base and J lost 5, with 10 bases in between. The CDR3 length is 13 residues. CDR1 and CDR2 from the germline V gene are SGHKS and YYEKEE (reference sequence). In nucleotides, the CDR3 is TGTGCCAGCAGCTTGACGGGCACCCACGAGCAGTACTTC. Its protein product is CASSLTGTHEQYF.

The rearrangement links TRBV29-1 to TRBJ2-7; maybe TRBD1 (5 bases). The germline V gene has CDR1 SQVTM and CDR2 ANQGSEA. The ends were cut back, 0 bases at V and 9 bases at J, with 18 bases in the middle. The length of the CDR3 is 14 residues. In DNA, the CDR3 is TGCAGCGTTGAAGATCCGGTTAAAGGGGAAGGGCAGTACTTC. Residues: CSVEDPVKGEGQYF.

This sequence joins TRBV5-1 and TRBJ1-3; D gene uncertain. There are 16 residues in the CDR3. Per germline, CDR1 SGHRS and CDR2 YFSETQ. V shed 1 base and J shed 0 bases, with 11 bases lying between them. The CDR3 coding sequence is TGCGCCAGCAGCTTGACCGGACGAGTCTCTGGAAACACCATATATTTT. It specifies CASSLTGRVSGNTIYF.

In its sample, this clonotype was seen a few times. Sequence at one end of the junction differs from germline and may be a read error. The chain recombines TRBV3-1 with TRBJ1-1; 7 bases line up with TRBD1. This CDR3 region has 14 residues. Germline V gene data show CDR1 as LGHDT and CDR2 as YNNKEL (reference sequence). DNA for the CDR3: TGTGCCAGCAGCCAAGATGGATTGACAGGGAGGCCAAGTTTT. Protein product: CASSQDGLTGRPSF.

V gene TRBV6-1 combines with J gene TRBJ2-1; D is ambiguous. Trimming took 4 bases from V and 7 from J, leaving 11 bases between them. The V gene's germline CDR1 is MNHNS and CDR2 SASEGT. This CDR3 is 13 amino acids long. The CDR3 nucleotides are TGTGCCAGCAGTGGAAATTGGGGTAATGAGCAGTTCTTC. It specifies CASSGNWGNEQFF.

J is TRBJ2-1 and V is TRBV20-1, with 11 bases aligning to TRBD2. Per germline, CDR1 DFQATT and CDR2 SNEGSKA (reference sequence). V shed 5 bases, J shed 4 bases, and the junction held 7 bases outside the gene matches. The CDR3 totals 15 residues. CDR3 nucleotides: TGCAGTGCTTCCTCCGGGACTAGCGGTTACAATGAGCAGTTCTTC. This sequence encodes CSASSGTSGYNEQFF.

This clonotype was seen a handful of times. This chain connects TRBV12-3 or TRBV12-4 to TRBJ1-1, with D possibly TRBD1 on 5 matching bases. The CDR3 runs 14 residues. V was shortened by 2 bases and J by 4 bases, with 11 bases between the two germline ends. CDR3 in DNA: TGTGCCAGCAGTTTATGGGGGGGTGCCACTGAAGCTTTCTTT. Its translation is CASSLWGGATEAFF.

The chain uses TRBV5-6 and TRBJ2-2; a possible D gene is TRBD2 (6 bases). V lost 4 bases to trimming and J lost 8 bases, with 12 bases between them. The CDR3 totals 13 residues. CDR1 and CDR2 from the germline V gene are SGHDT and YYEEEE. CDR3 sequence (DNA): TGTGCCAGCAGCCGTCTAGCGCCTGGGGAGCTGTTTTTT. This gives the protein CASSRLAPGELFF.

This clonotype came up a few times. The CDR3 is CASNPPGQNQHF. CDR3 coding DNA: TGTGCCAGTAACCCCCCCGGACAGAACCAGCATTTT. The chain combines TRBV19 with TRBJ1-5, with a weak D call TRBD1 (6 bases). This CDR3 is built from 12 residues. Germline loops: CDR1 LNHDA, CDR2 SQIVND (reference sequence). V lost 7 bases and J 12 bases, leaving 16 bases between the germline ends.

This clonotype was detected a few times. CDR3 sequence: CSARDFLAGVLDTQYF. Written as DNA, the CDR3 is TGCAGTGCTAGAGATTTTCTAGCGGGAGTATTGGATACGCAGTATTTT. The chain employs TRBV20-1 and TRBJ2-3, with TRBD2 identical over 10 bases. Germline V CDR1 and CDR2: DFQATT, SNEGSKA (reference sequence). V was clipped by 0 bases and J by 6 bases; unmatched bases: 9. This CDR3 is 16 amino acids long.

The J gene is TRBJ2-5, the V gene TRBV29-1; 12 positions match TRBD2. The CDR3 is 14 amino acids. Germline CDR1 is SQVTM and CDR2 is ANQGSEA. V lost 7 bases, J lost 5 bases, and 8 bases stayed unmatched. Written as DNA, the CDR3 is TGCAGCGCTGAGACTAGCGGGAGTCGGGAGACCCAGTACTTC. It encodes CSAETSGSRETQYF.

The genes are TRBV5-1 and TRBJ1-1; TRBD1 is a possible D gene (5 bases). Germline V CDR1 and CDR2: SGHRS, YFSETQ. Trimming removed 0 bases from V and 3 bases from J, with 12 bases in between. This CDR3 contains 15 residues. The CDR3 is CASSLVGESHTEAFF. CDR3 sequence (DNA): TGCGCCAGCAGCTTGGTGGGGGAATCCCACACTGAAGCTTTCTTT.